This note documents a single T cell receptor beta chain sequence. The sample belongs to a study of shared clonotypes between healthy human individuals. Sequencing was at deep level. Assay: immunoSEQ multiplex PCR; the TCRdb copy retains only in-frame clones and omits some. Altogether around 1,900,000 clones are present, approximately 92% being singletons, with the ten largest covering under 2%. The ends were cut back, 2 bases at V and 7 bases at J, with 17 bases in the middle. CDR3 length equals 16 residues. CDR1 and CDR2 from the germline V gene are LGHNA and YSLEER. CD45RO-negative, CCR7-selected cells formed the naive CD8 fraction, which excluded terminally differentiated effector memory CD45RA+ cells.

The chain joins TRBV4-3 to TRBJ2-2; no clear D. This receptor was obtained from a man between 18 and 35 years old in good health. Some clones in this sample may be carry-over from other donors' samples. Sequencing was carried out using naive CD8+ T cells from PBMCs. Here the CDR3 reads CASSQMGTAQDGELFF. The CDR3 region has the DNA TGCGCCAGCAGCCAAATGGGTACAGCCCAAGACGGGGAGCTGTTTTTT.